These 27 T cell receptor beta chains were all obtained from the same sample, sequenced in a study of OX40 agonist ivuxolimab in advanced cancers. Clones were read by immunoSEQ multiplex PCR, and TCRdb kept only the in-frame ones, dropping some. The table shows approximately 70,000 clones, with about 88% occurring only once. Here the sequenced sample was CD4+ or CD8+ T cells sorted from blood, taken in a trial of the OX40 agonist ivuxolimab. The source of these receptors is an adult with an advanced solid tumor such as melanoma, head and neck, liver or kidney cancer.

The CDR3 loop reads CASSVTQGSYEQYF. The CDR3, as DNA: TGTGCCAGTAGTGTCACGCAGGGCTCCTACGAGCAGTACTTC. The V gene is TRBV19, the J gene TRBJ2-7; weak D call: TRBD1 (5 bases). This CDR3 has 14 residues. Trimming left V 5 bases short and J 0 bases short, with 11 bases between. Germline loops: CDR1 LNHDA, CDR2 SQIVND (reference sequence). Variable domain in full (rest from reference TRBV19 and TRBJ2-7): DGGITQSPKYLFRKEGQNVTLSCEQNLNHDAMYWYRQDPGQGLRLIYYSQIVNDFQKGDIAEGYSVSREKKESFPLTVTSAQKNPTAFYLCASSVTQGSYEQYFGPGTRLTVT.

The chain recombines TRBV4-2 with TRBJ2-1; D uncertain. Deletions cut 0 bases from V and 0 bases from J, with 9 bases between. The V gene's germline CDR1 is LGHNA and CDR2 YNFKEQ. There are 16 residues in the CDR3. The CDR3 here is CASSQDPSSSYNEQFF. Here the CDR3 DNA reads TGTGCCAGCAGCCAAGATCCTAGTAGCTCCTACAATGAGCAGTTCTTC.

The count of this clone is one. The rearrangement joins TRBV19 to TRBJ2-2; 8 bases fit TRBD1. The CDR3 runs 15 residues. Germline CDR1 LNHDA, CDR2 SQIVND (reference sequence). The ends lost 4 bases at V and 4 bases at J; junction bases unmatched: 5. The CDR3 region has the DNA TGTGCCAGTAGTAGCAGGGGGCGCAGCACCGGGGAGCTGTTTTTT. The encoded protein is CASSSRGRSTGELFF.

The rearrangement uses TRBV11-3 and TRBJ1-2; D gene unclear. Trimming took off 3 bases at V and 4 bases at J, with 9 bases between the two ends. CDR1 and CDR2 from the germline V gene are SGHNT and YENEEA. This CDR3 spans 13 amino acids. The CDR3 protein is CASSFDRSYGYTF. CDR3 sequence (DNA): TGTGCCAGCAGCTTCGACCGATCCTATGGCTACACCTTC.

V and J are TRBV6-6 and TRBJ1-1; the D gene is possibly TRBD1 (6 bases). Germline loops: CDR1 MNHNY, CDR2 SVGAGI (reference sequence). The CDR3 spans 14 residues. V was trimmed by 6 bases and J by 1 base, leaving 12 bases between them. For the CDR3, the DNA is TGTGCCAGCAGGAGACAGGAGGGGAACACTGAAGCTTTCTTT. Amino acid sequence: CASRRQEGNTEAFF.

This chain uses TRBV19 with TRBJ2-2; TRBD1 agrees at 7 bases. The germline gives CDR1 LNHDA, CDR2 SQIVND (reference sequence). The CDR3 length is 16 residues. The trim removed 3 bases at V and 0 bases at J, leaving 4 bases unmatched. The CDR3 reads CASSIVRGSNTGELFF. CDR3 in DNA: TGTGCCAGTAGTATCGTCAGGGGGTCGAACACCGGGGAGCTGTTTTTT.

This clone is a singleton in its sample. The genes are TRBV27 and TRBJ2-6; D not certain. This CDR3 comprises 15 residues. V lost 6 bases and J 0 bases, leaving 9 bases between the germline ends. Germline CDR1 is MNHEY and CDR2 is SMNVEV (reference sequence). CDR3 sequence: CASSLAVSGANVLTF. The CDR3 DNA reads TGTGCCAGCAGCTTGGCCGTCTCTGGGGCCAACGTCCTGACTTTC.

The gene calls are TRBV27 and TRBJ2-3; 7 nucleotides align to TRBD1. V lost 5 bases to trimming and J lost 0 bases; unmatched junction nucleotides: 8. CDR3 length: 16 residues. CDR1 MNHEY and CDR2 SMNVEV come from the germline V gene (reference sequence). The CDR3 protein is CASSANDRVSTDTQYF. The CDR3 nucleotides are TGTGCCAGCAGTGCCAATGACAGGGTTAGCACAGATACGCAGTATTTT.

In this sample, this clone turned up a few times. The chain links TRBV5-6 to TRBJ1-3; D is unresolved. V gave up 0 bases and J gave up 1 base, with 11 bases separating them. There are 16 residues in the CDR3. The germline gives CDR1 SGHDT, CDR2 YYEEEE. CDR3 DNA sequence: TGTGCCAGCAGCTTGGGAGGAGCTGGATCTGGAAACACCATATATTTT. This encodes CASSLGGAGSGNTIYF.

The chain couples TRBV5-1 to TRBJ2-7; D is ambiguous. In germline, CDR1 is SGHRS, CDR2 YFSETQ. The V end was cut by 1 base, the J end by 2 bases, with 10 bases between. This CDR3 has 14 residues. The DNA of the CDR3 is TGCGCCAGCAGCTTGTCCCAGGCGACCTACGAGCAGTACTTC. Protein sequence: CASSLSQATYEQYF.

The chain carries TRBV5-1 and TRBJ1-2; 9 bases match TRBD1. Germline trimming cut 1 base from V and 7 bases from J; bases unmatched to any gene: 5. Germline lookup yields CDR1 SGHRS and CDR2 YFSETQ. The CDR3 extends over 14 amino acids. The CDR3 nucleotides are TGCGCCAGCAGCTTGCCCGGGACAGGGATTGGCTACACCTTC. This sequence encodes CASSLPGTGIGYTF.

The chain recombines TRBV2 with TRBJ2-3, with no clear D. The CDR3 runs 14 residues. Trimming shortened V by 10 bases and J by 4 bases, and 18 bases separated the two germline ends. CDR1 is SNHLY and CDR2 is FYNNEI in the germline V gene. The CDR3 DNA is TGTGCCACAAAATTAGAAATTGACGCAGATACGCAGTATTTT. It codes for CATKLEIDADTQYF.

The gene calls are TRBV10-3 and TRBJ1-2, with D possibly matching TRBD1 (6 bases). The CDR3 contains 13 residues. V lost 4 bases and J lost 7, with 13 bases in between. CDR1 and CDR2 from the germline V gene are ENHRY and SYGVKD. CDR3 in DNA: TGTGCCATCAGTGTGCAGGCAGGGGTTGGCTACACCTTC. This encodes CAISVQAGVGYTF.

The V and J genes are TRBV4-1 and TRBJ2-6; 10 bases line up with TRBD2. Trimming removed 1 base from V and 1 base from J; junction bases left unmatched: 4. Germline CDR1 MGHRA, CDR2 YSYEKL. This CDR3 region has 18 residues. The CDR3 DNA reads TGCGCCAGCAGCCAAGGGATTAGCGGGGGGTCTGGGGCCAACGTCCTGACTTTC. It yields the protein CASSQGISGGSGANVLTF.

This clone has only one observation. The chain employs TRBV7-2 and TRBJ2-4, with 8 positions matching TRBD2. CDR1 and CDR2 (germline): SGHTA, FQGNSA. This CDR3 comprises 16 residues. The junction had 4 bases not matched to a gene; V was cut back by 1 base and J by 2 bases. This chain's CDR3 is CASSLVGGGSKNIQYF. DNA of the CDR3: TGTGCCAGCAGCTTAGTGGGCGGGGGGTCCAAAAACATTCAGTACTTC.

V usage is TRBV6-5 and J usage is TRBJ1-1; a possible D gene is TRBD1 (6 bases). The ends were cut back, 0 bases at V and 0 bases at J, with 11 bases in the middle. This CDR3 spans 16 amino acids. Germline V gives CDR1 MNHEY, CDR2 SVGAGI. DNA for the CDR3: TGTGCCAGCAGTTACTCGGGGGGGGCCATGAACACTGAAGCTTTCTTT. Residues: CASSYSGGAMNTEAFF.

The V gene is TRBV7-2, the J gene TRBJ2-2, with TRBD2 matching 12 bases. The CDR3 has 15 residues. Per the germline V gene, CDR1 is SGHTA and CDR2 is FQGNSA. Trimming cost V 4 bases and J 7 bases; bases outside gene matches: 4. CDR3 nucleotide sequence: TGTGCCAGCAGCTCGACTAGCGGGAGAGGCGGGGAGCTGTTTTTT. Amino acid sequence: CASSSTSGRGGELFF.

This clone was seen once. CDR3 residues: CATSRDNLRGLGVNYGYTF. The CDR3 DNA follows: TGTGCCACCAGCAGAGATAATCTCAGGGGGTTAGGTGTCAACTATGGCTACACCTTC. The gene calls are TRBV15 and TRBJ1-2; 7 bases line up with TRBD1. In germline, CDR1 is LNHNV, CDR2 YYDKDF (reference sequence). The CDR3 covers 19 residues. V shed 0 bases, J shed 2 bases, and the junction held 15 bases outside the gene matches.

CDR3 bases: TGTGCCAGCAGCTTATCTGGACTAGCGGGAGGGGTTTACAATGAGCAGTTCTTC. This encodes CASSLSGLAGGVYNEQFF. The chain joins TRBV7-9 to TRBJ2-1, with 15 bases matching TRBD2. Germline CDR1 SEHNR, CDR2 FQNEAQ (reference sequence). V shed 2 bases and J 4 bases; nucleotides not matched to a gene: 6. The CDR3 totals 18 residues.

The rearrangement uses TRBV28 and TRBJ1-1; tentatively, D is TRBD1 (6 bases). The CDR3 sequence is 15 residues long. V was trimmed by 7 bases and J by 0 bases, leaving 15 bases between them. CDR1 is MDHEN and CDR2 is SYDVKM in the germline V gene. The CDR3 sequence is CASTFTGIMNTEAFF. The CDR3 DNA sequence: TGTGCCAGCACCTTTACAGGGATCATGAACACTGAAGCTTTCTTT. Together with reference TRBV28 and TRBJ1-1, the CDR3 gives the full variable domain: DVKVTQSSRYLVKRTGEKVFLECVQDMDHENMFWYRQDPGLGLRLIYFSYDVKMKEKGDIPEGYSVSREKKERFSLILESASTNQTSMYLCASTFTGIMNTEAFFGQGTRLTVV.

This sequence joins TRBV7-2 and TRBJ2-7, with 11 positions matching TRBD2. Germline V gives CDR1 SGHTA, CDR2 FQGNSA. This CDR3 has 18 residues. Trimming at V came to 5 bases and at J to 2 bases, leaving 14 bases not matched to a gene. The CDR3 bases are TGTGCCAGCAGCCTCGTCACTAGCGGGAGAAGTACACCCTACGAGCAGTACTTC. Translating it yields CASSLVTSGRSTPYEQYF.

The chain carries TRBV2 and TRBJ1-1; maybe TRBD1 (6 bases). The CDR3 has 14 amino acids. CDR1 is SNHLY, CDR2 FYNNEI, per germline. Trimming took 5 bases from V and 3 from J, leaving 13 bases between them. CDR3 protein: CASSKLRGDTEAFF. DNA of the CDR3: TGTGCCAGCAGTAAGTTAAGGGGGGACACTGAAGCTTTCTTT.

The rearrangement joins TRBV6-5 to TRBJ2-5; 9 bases align to TRBD1. Germline-derived CDR1 and CDR2 are MNHEY and SVGAGI. Trimming at V came to 0 bases and at J to 7 bases, leaving 6 bases not matched to a gene. The CDR3 runs to 15 residues. CDR3 sequence: CASSYSQGAWGTQYF. In DNA form, the CDR3 reads TGTGCCAGCAGTTACTCACAGGGGGCCTGGGGGACCCAGTACTTC.

This chain uses TRBV4-2 with TRBJ2-3, with 12 bases aligning to TRBD2. With 1 base clipped from V and 4 bases from J, the junction kept 9 bases outside the gene matches. The CDR3 is made up of 18 amino acids. CDR1 is LGHNA, CDR2 YNFKEQ, per germline. The CDR3 DNA reads as TGTGCCAGCAGCCAAGCTAGCGGGGGGGCCTGGGGCCCAGATACGCAGTATTTT. Protein product: CASSQASGGAWGPDTQYF.

The chain couples TRBV19 to TRBJ2-1; TRBD2 matches 9 bases. The germline V gene has CDR1 LNHDA and CDR2 SQIVND (reference sequence). V was clipped by 0 bases and J by 9 bases; unmatched bases: 6. The CDR3 runs to 15 residues. CDR3 loop: CASSIESGRSGEQFF. CDR3 in DNA: TGTGCCAGTAGTATAGAGAGCGGGAGGAGCGGTGAGCAGTTCTTC.

The chain has TRBV9 and TRBJ1-5; D is unresolved. Germline CDR1 is SGDLS and CDR2 is YYNGEE. The CDR3 consists of 14 residues. The V and J ends lost 2 bases and 6 bases respectively, with 12 bases between them. CDR3 sequence (DNA): TGTGCCAGCAGCGTTGGAGTCTCCGGTCAGCCCCAGCATTTT. This encodes CASSVGVSGQPQHF.

The V gene is TRBV7-8, the J gene TRBJ1-6, with 8 bases lining up with TRBD1. Trimming at V came to 4 bases and at J to 6 bases, leaving 5 bases not matched to a gene. The CDR3 has 15 amino acids. Germline V lookup: CDR1 SGHVS, CDR2 FQNEAQ. The CDR3 loop is CASSYGQGINSPLHF. As DNA, the CDR3 is TGTGCCAGCAGCTATGGACAGGGAATTAATTCACCCCTCCACTTT. Full variable domain (missing parts from reference TRBV7-8 and TRBJ1-6): GAGVSQSPRYKVAKRGQDVALRCDPISGHVSLFWYQQALGQGPEFLTYFQNEAQLDKSGLPSDRFFAERPEGSVSTLKIQRTQQEDSAVYLCASSYGQGINSPLHFGNGTRLTVT.